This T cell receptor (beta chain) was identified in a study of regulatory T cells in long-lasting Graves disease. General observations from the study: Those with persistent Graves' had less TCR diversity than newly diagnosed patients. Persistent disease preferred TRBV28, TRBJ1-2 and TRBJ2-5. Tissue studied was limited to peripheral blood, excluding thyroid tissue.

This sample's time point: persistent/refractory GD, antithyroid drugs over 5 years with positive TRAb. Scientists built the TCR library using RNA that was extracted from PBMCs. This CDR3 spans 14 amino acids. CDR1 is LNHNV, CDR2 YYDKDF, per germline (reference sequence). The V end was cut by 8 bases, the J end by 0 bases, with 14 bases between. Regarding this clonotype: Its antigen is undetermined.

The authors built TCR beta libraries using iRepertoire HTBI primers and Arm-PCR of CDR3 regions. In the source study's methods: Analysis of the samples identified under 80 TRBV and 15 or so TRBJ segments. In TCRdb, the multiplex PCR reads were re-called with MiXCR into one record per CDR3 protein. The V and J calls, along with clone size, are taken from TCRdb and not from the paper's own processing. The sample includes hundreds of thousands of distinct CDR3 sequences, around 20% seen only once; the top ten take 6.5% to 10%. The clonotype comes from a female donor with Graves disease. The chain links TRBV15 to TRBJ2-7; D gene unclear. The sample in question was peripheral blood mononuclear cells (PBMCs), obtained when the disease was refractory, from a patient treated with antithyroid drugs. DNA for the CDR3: TGTGCCACCCTACGAGACCTGAGCTCCTACGAGCAGTACTTC. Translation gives CATLRDLSSYEQYF.